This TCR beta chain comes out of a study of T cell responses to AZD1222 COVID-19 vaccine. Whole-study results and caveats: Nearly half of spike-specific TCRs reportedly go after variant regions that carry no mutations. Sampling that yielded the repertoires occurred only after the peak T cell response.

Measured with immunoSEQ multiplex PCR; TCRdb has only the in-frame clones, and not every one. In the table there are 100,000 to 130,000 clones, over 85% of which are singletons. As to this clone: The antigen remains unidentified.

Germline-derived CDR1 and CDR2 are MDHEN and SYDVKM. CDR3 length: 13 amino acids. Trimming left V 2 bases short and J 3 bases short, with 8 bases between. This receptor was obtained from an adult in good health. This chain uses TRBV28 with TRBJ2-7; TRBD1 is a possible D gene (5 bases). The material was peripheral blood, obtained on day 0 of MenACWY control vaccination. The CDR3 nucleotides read TGTGCCAGCAGTTTACAGGGATACTACGAGCAGTACTTC. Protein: CASSLQGYYEQYF.